This T cell receptor beta chain is drawn from a study of post-analysis software for immune sequencing data. Presence of unique molecular identifiers characterized the TCR beta cDNA libraries. TCRdb itself ran the PCR reads through MiXCR, one entry per CDR3 protein. The table shows about half a million distinct CDR3 sequences, with around 36% occurring only once. This clonotype has just a few counts. What was sequenced was blood. This sequence was found in a girl under 18 with multiple sclerosis.

CDR3 amino acids: CAISELASGGQETQYF. The CDR3 region has the DNA TGTGCCATCAGTGAGTTGGCTAGCGGGGGGCAAGAGACCCAGTACTTC. The gene calls are TRBV10-3 and TRBJ2-5, with 11 bases matching TRBD2. With 1 base clipped from V and 2 bases from J, the junction kept 3 bases outside the gene matches. The CDR3 runs 16 residues. Per germline, CDR1 ENHRY and CDR2 SYGVKD.